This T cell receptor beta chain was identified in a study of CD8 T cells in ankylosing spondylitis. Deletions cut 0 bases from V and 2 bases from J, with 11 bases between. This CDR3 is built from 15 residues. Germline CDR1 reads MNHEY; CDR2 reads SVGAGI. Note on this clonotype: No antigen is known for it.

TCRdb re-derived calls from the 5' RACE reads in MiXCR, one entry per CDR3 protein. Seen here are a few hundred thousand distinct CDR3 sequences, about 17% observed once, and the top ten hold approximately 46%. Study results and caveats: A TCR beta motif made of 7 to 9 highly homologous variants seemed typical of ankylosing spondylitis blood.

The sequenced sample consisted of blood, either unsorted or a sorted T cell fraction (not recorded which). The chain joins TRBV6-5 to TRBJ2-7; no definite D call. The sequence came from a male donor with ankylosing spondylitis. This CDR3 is CASSYSDGPAYEQYF. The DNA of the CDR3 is TGTGCCAGCAGTTACTCTGATGGGCCAGCCTACGAGCAGTACTTC.